This T cell receptor beta chain stems from a study of blood T cells in healthy people across ages. Of note for this clonotype: Its antigen is still unknown.

Peripheral blood was drawn, ten milliliters per donor. Alongside a J-beta primer mix, a sample-barcoded 5' primer served in a second PCR lasting roughly 6 to 11 cycles. The template-switch adaptor was a 5' adaptor with 12 random nucleotides. It tagged each cDNA molecule. TCRdb reprocessed the 5' RACE reads via MiXCR and lists one record per CDR3 protein. The sample has about 730,000 distinct CDR3 sequences, 35% to 45% seen once. Study-wide points: Roughly linearly, TCR beta diversity per million T cells fell as age increased. Donors of long life had a larger count of naive CD4+ cells and greater diversity than aged donors.

V dropped 1 base and J dropped 8; count of bases not matched to a gene: 8. CDR3 length equals 14 residues. The germline gives CDR1 DFQATT, CDR2 SNEGSKA (reference sequence). The clonotype originates from a woman aged 60-75 years in good health. Source material: blood. The rearrangement uses TRBV20-1 and TRBJ2-1; 7 nucleotides agree with TRBD2. The CDR3 here is CSARGGLESDEQFF. The CDR3 DNA follows: TGCAGTGCTAGAGGCGGACTAGAGAGCGATGAGCAGTTCTTC.